Listed below are T cell receptor beta chains from one sample, sequenced in a study of untreated major depressive disorder. Libraries were prepared by immunoSEQ multiplex PCR; TCRdb keeps only in-frame clonotypes and omits some of them. The sample carries about 21,000 clones, nearly 90% recorded once. Sequencing was carried out using CD4+ T cells from PBMCs. The receptors come from a woman aged 40 to 49 in good health. Both conserved end residues are part of each CDR3. D genes are given only for firm matches. A row's size may be missing; if present it is once, few, many or a size class.

TRBJ2-2 | 17 | - | TRBD1 | TRBV5-1 | TGCGCCAGCAGCCGAGGGACAGGCGACGCGAACACCGGGGAGCTGTTTTTT | CASSRGTGDANTGELFF
TRBJ2-7 | 16 | - | - | TRBV4-1 | TGCGCCAGCAGCCAAGGCCGGACGCGAAGCTCCTACGAGCAGTACTTC | CASSQGRTRSSYEQYF
TRBJ2-4 | 12 | - | - | TRBV5-6 | TGTGCCAGCAGCTTGGCCGACGACACTCAGTACTTC | CASSLADDTQYF
TRBJ2-5 | 18 | - | TRBD2 | TRBV7-2 | TGTGCCAGCAGCTTAGTGACTAGCGGGGGGGCCTCGCAAGAGACCCAGTACTTC | CASSLVTSGGASQETQYF
TRBJ1-1 | 13 | - | - | TRBV28 | TGTGCCAGCAGACCTGACAGTTTCACTGAAGCTTTCTTT | CASRPDSFTEAFF
TRBJ2-1 | 16 | - | - | TRBV6-1 | TGTGCCAGCAGTGACCGATCCGGGAGCAGGTACAATGAGCAGTTCTTC | CASSDRSGSRYNEQFF
TRBJ1-1 | 13 | - | - | TRBV5-6 | TGTGCCAGCAGCCGACGGGAGAACACTGAAGCTTTCTTT | CASSRRENTEAFF
TRBJ1-4 | 14 | - | TRBD1 | TRBV5-1 | TGCGCCAGCAGCTTGGAGGCAGGGGGGGAAAAACTGTTTTTT | CASSLEAGGEKLFF
TRBJ2-5 | 17 | - | TRBD1 | TRBV6-1 | TGTGCCAGCAGTGAGGGGACAGCGAGGGGGCGCCTGGAGACCCAGTACTTC | CASSEGTARGRLETQYF
TRBJ1-1 | 13 | - | - | TRBV19 | TGTGCCAGTAGTATCAGAGGGACGGATGAAGCTTTCTTT | CASSIRGTDEAFF
TRBJ2-5 | 15 | - | TRBD2 | TRBV5-6 | TGTGCCAGCACCAGGACTAGCGGGGGGCAAGAGACCCAGTACTTC | CASTRTSGGQETQYF
TRBJ2-5 | 15 | - | TRBD2 | TRBV4-3 | TGCGCCAGCAGCCAAGGGCAGCGGGGGTTCGAGACCCAGTACTTC | CASSQGQRGFETQYF
TRBJ1-2 | 17 | - | - | TRBV27 | TGTGCCAGGGAAGGGAGGTCAACACGGGTGGCTAGCTATGGCTACACCTTC | CAREGRSTRVASYGYTF
TRBJ1-3 | 15 | - | TRBD1 | TRBV6-1 | TGTGCCAGCAGTGAAAAGACGGACAGGGGGAACACCATATATTTT | CASSEKTDRGNTIYF
TRBJ1-2 | 11 | few | - | TRBV6-5 | TGTGCCAGCAGTCAGGACGGTGGCTACACCTTC | CASSQDGGYTF
TRBJ1-1 | 15 | - | - | TRBV7-9 | TGTGCCAGCAGCTCCCGGGCCCGAGGGAACACTGAAGCTTTCTTT | CASSSRARGNTEAFF
TRBJ2-7 | 16 | - | - | TRBV28 | TGTGCCAGCAGTTCAGTAGGTCGCGATACAACCTACGAGCAGTACTTC | CASSSVGRDTTYEQYF
TRBJ1-4 | 15 | - | - | TRBV4-2 | TGTGCCAGCAGCCAAGATCGGACAGCTAATGAAAAACTGTTTTTT | CASSQDRTANEKLFF
TRBJ2-5 | 17 | - | TRBD2 | TRBV27 | TGTGCCAGCAGTTTAGGTTTAGCGGGGGCCGTCCGGGAGACCCAGTACTTC | CASSLGLAGAVRETQYF
TRBJ1-5 | 15 | - | - | TRBV19 | TGTGCCAGTAGTATGGCCAGGGAGCCCGGTCAGCCCCAGCATTTT | CASSMAREPGQPQHF
TRBJ2-3 | 15 | - | - | TRBV5-6 | TGTGCCAGCAGCTTTAAGGCAGGGCGGGCAGATACGCAGTATTTT | CASSFKAGRADTQYF
TRBJ1-5 | 15 | - | - | TRBV4-1 | TGCGCCAGCAGCCAAGCGGGTCTTAGCAATCAGCCCCAGCATTTT | CASSQAGLSNQPQHF
TRBJ2-7 | 14 | - | TRBD2 | TRBV28 | TGTGCCAGCGGACGACTAGCGGGAGTCAACGAGCAGTACTTC | CASGRLAGVNEQYF
TRBJ1-3 | 14 | - | - | TRBV6-5 | TGTGCCAGCAGTTACTCGTACCAGAAGGACACCATATATTTT | CASSYSYQKDTIYF
TRBJ1-3 | 14 | - | - | TRBV7-2 | TGTGCCAGCAGCTTAGGTGTGGGAGGGAACACCATATATTTT | CASSLGVGGNTIYF
TRBJ1-2 | 14 | once | TRBD1 | TRBV6-4 | TGTGCCAGCGGAGACAGGGGGTCCCCCTATGGCTACACCTTC | CASGDRGSPYGYTF
TRBJ1-4 | 18 | - | - | TRBV7-2 | TGTGCCAGCAGCCCCTCCCCCCCAGGCCGTGCAACTAATGAAAAACTGTTTTTT | CASSPSPPGRATNEKLFF
TRBJ2-1 | 17 | once | TRBD2 | TRBV10-3 | TGTGCCATCAGTGATCATTTGGCGGGGGGAATTTACAATGAGCAGTTCTTC | CAISDHLAGGIYNEQFF
TRBJ2-7 | 14 | once | - | TRBV29-1 | TGCAGCGTAATAATAGGAATACACCACTACGAGCAGTACTTC | CSVIIGIHHYEQYF
TRBJ2-1 | 15 | - | - | TRBV7-8 | TGTGCCAGCAGCCCCACCGGAGGCCCACGCAATGAGCAGTTCTTC | CASSPTGGPRNEQFF
TRBJ2-1 | 17 | - | - | TRBV9 | TGTGCCAGCAGCCCTTTCCCTAGTGACGATTCGGGCAATGAGCAGTTCTTC | CASSPFPSDDSGNEQFF
TRBJ2-2 | 14 | - | - | TRBV7-9 | TGTGCCAGCAGCTGGGACTCGAACACCGGGGAGCTGTTTTTT | CASSWDSNTGELFF
TRBJ1-4 | 12 | - | TRBD1 | TRBV25-1 | TGTGCCAGCTCCGGGACAGCCAACTCTCTGTTTTTT | CASSGTANSLFF
TRBJ2-4 | 16 | - | - | TRBV19 | TGTGCCAGTAGTATCCCAGATGCGGGGGCCAAAAACATTCAGTACTTC | CASSIPDAGAKNIQYF
TRBJ2-1 | 13 | medium-sized | - | TRBV5-4 | TGTGCCAGCAGCTTGTTCCGTCGAGAGGAGCAGTTCTTC | CASSLFRREEQFF